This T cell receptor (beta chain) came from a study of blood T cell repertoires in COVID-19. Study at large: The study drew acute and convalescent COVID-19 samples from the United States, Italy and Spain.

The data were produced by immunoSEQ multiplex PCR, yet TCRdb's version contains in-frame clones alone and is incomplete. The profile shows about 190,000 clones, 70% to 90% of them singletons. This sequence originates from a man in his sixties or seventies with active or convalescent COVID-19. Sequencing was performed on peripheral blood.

The CDR3 here is CSVDPTGITDTQYF. Written as DNA, the CDR3 is TGCAGCGTTGATCCAACAGGTATCACAGATACGCAGTATTTT. The chain combines TRBV29-1 with TRBJ2-3; weak D call: TRBD1 (5 bases). The CDR3 is 14 amino acids. Germline V gives CDR1 SQVTM, CDR2 ANQGSEA. Trimming pared 3 bases from V and 2 bases from J, leaving 12 bases between.